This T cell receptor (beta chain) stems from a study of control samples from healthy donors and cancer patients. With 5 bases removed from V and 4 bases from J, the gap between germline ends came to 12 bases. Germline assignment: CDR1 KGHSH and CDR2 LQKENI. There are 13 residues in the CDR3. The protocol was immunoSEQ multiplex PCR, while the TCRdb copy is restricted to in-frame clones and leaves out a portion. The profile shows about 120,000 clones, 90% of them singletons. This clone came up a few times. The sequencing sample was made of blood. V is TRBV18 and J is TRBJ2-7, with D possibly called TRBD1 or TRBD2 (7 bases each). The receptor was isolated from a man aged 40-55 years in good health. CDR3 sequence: CASSSQGGYEQYF. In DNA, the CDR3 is TGTGCCAGCTCATCCCAGGGGGGGTACGAGCAGTACTTC.